These T cell receptor beta chains were read from a single sample in a study of vaccination effects on CD4 cells after COVID-19. The antigens for these receptors are not known. Profiled with immunoSEQ multiplex PCR; TCRdb holds only in-frame clones, not every one. The sample gives approximately 40,000 clones, 70% of which show up once; 20% to 25% is in the top ten. This sample comprised CD4+ T cells from PBMCs cultured with SARS-CoV-2 spike peptides, obtained before COVID-19 vaccination. The receptors were sampled from a human donor who received a COVID-19 vaccine. Both conserved end residues are part of each CDR3. D genes are given only for firm matches. Not all rows give a size; the values are once, few, many and, for expanded clones, a class.

v_call: TRBV19
d_call: NA
j_call: TRBJ2-6
clone_size: few
cdr3_nt: TGTGCCAGTAGTATCCCGGGCGGAGGCTCTGGGGCCAACGTCCTGACTTTC
cdr3_aa: CASSIPGGGSGANVLTF

v_call: TRBV4-3
d_call: NA
j_call: TRBJ2-5
clone_size: NA
cdr3_nt: TGCGCCAGCAGCCAAGATCGGTGGTTGTTGGAGACCCAGTACTTC
cdr3_aa: CASSQDRWLLETQYF

v_call: TRBV2
d_call: TRBD1
j_call: TRBJ1-4
clone_size: NA
cdr3_nt: TGTGCCAGCACGGGACAGGGGACGTTCGAAAAACTGTTTTTT
cdr3_aa: CASTGQGTFEKLFF

v_call: TRBV19
d_call: NA
j_call: TRBJ2-7
clone_size: NA
cdr3_nt: TGTGCCAGTAGTATCCGTAGCAGTGCGTACGAGCAGTACTTC
cdr3_aa: CASSIRSSAYEQYF

v_call: TRBV6-4
d_call: TRBD1
j_call: TRBJ1-6
clone_size: NA
cdr3_nt: TGTGCCAGCAGGGGACAGTATAATTCACCCCTCCACTTT
cdr3_aa: CASRGQYNSPLHF

v_call: TRBV19
d_call: NA
j_call: TRBJ2-1
clone_size: NA
cdr3_nt: TGTGCCAGTAGGCAAATGGGACCGTGGAGGGATGAGCAGTTCTTC
cdr3_aa: CASRQMGPWRDEQFF

v_call: TRBV18
d_call: TRBD1
j_call: TRBJ2-1
clone_size: once
cdr3_nt: TGTGCCAGCTCACCTTTCTCGGTGACAGGGGAAGAAGGTGAGCAGTTCTTC
cdr3_aa: CASSPFSVTGEEGEQFF

v_call: TRBV5-4
d_call: TRBD1
j_call: TRBJ2-7
clone_size: NA
cdr3_nt: TGTGCCAGCAGCTCCCCCCGGGACAGTAGACACGAGCAGTACTTC
cdr3_aa: CASSSPRDSRHEQYF

v_call: TRBV29-1
d_call: NA
j_call: TRBJ1-6
clone_size: NA
cdr3_nt: TGCAGCGTTGAAGTAGGGGAGGGTTCACCCCTCCACTTT
cdr3_aa: CSVEVGEGSPLHF

v_call: TRBV20-1
d_call: NA
j_call: TRBJ2-1
clone_size: NA
cdr3_nt: TGCAGTGCTAGTGAGCCGTTCTCCTACAATGAGCAGTTCTTC
cdr3_aa: CSASEPFSYNEQFF

v_call: TRBV30
d_call: TRBD1
j_call: TRBJ1-1
clone_size: NA
cdr3_nt: TGTGCCTGGACCTCGGGACAGCACACTGAAGCTTTCTTT
cdr3_aa: CAWTSGQHTEAFF

v_call: TRBV7-9
d_call: NA
j_call: TRBJ2-3
clone_size: NA
cdr3_nt: TGTGCCAGCAGCTCGAGGGGGGGGAGCACAGATACGCAGTATTTT
cdr3_aa: CASSSRGGSTDTQYF